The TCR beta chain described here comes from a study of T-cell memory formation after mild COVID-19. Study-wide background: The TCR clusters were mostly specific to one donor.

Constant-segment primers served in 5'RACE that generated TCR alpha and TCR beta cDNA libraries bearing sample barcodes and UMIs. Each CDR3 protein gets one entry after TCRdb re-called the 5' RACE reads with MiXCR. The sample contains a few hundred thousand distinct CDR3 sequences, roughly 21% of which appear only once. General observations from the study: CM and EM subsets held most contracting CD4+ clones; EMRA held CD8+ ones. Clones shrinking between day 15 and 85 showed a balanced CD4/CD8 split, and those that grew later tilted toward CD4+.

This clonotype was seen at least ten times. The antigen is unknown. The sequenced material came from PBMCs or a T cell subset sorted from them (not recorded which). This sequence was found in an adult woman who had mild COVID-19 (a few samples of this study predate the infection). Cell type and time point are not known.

The CDR3 is CASRFTSSYNEQFF. The CDR3 region has the DNA TGTGCCAGCAGATTTACGAGCTCCTACAATGAGCAGTTCTTC. The chain combines TRBV6-2 or TRBV6-3 with TRBJ2-1; no clear D. V shed 6 bases and J shed 0 bases, with 9 bases lying between them. The CDR3 sequence is 14 residues long. CDR1 and CDR2 from the germline V gene are MNHEY and SVGEGT.